This paragraph covers one T cell receptor beta chain sequence. Its target antigen remains unknown. Base quality data are lacking; no much larger clone is found one base away. This record belongs to a study of shared clonotypes between healthy human individuals (TCRdb year 2020). With respect to the entire study: A couple of women and a few men aged 18 to 49 years were included in the cohort. To estimate repertoire size and how much clonotypes are shared between individuals, the study performed deep sequencing of blood TCR repertoires from 4 to 6 healthy adults. Between about 0.94 and 10 billion PBMCs per donor were obtained by leukapheresis. To increase sequencing depth and limit assay-specific biases, different laboratories used diverse techniques to prepare libraries and sequence TCR repertoires. Paper-wide results and their limitations: Only blood was sampled, and tissue TCR repertoires likely differ from those in blood. The small number of donors limited the genetic and exposure-history diversity represented. Pairwise subsampling led to the expectation that sequencing depth would affect the degree of clonotype sharing among donors.

Spanning cysteine to phenylalanine, the CDR3 consists of 19 amino acids. CDR3 DNA only is kept here, 57 bases in frame from base 1. Based on the germline V gene, the CDR1 and CDR2 sequences are KGHSH and LQKENI. V loses 3 bases at its end and J loses 5 bases; junction bases beyond the gene matches: 16. Using the deep immunoSEQ assay, TCR CDR3 regions were amplified from genomic DNA by multiplex PCR. For each cell subset, the extracted genomic DNA was distributed evenly across all wells of several immunoSEQ 96-well plates, and each plate served as one replicate. Each replicate PCR for unsorted PBMC received about 0.3 ug genomic DNA, equal to around 30,000 T cell genomes. Ten immunoSEQ deep assay plates were used to sequence unsorted PBMC genomic DNA. The purified libraries were quantified using a Qubit 3.0 fluorometer, sized with a Bioanalyzer 2100, and then quantified again using the KAPA Library Quantification kit. Every immunoSEQ 96-well plate was sequenced on a separate single-read 150-cycle Illumina NextSeq 550 flow cell. The authors' analysis ran thus. Because only junctional sequences without quality scores were contained in the immunoSEQ output, filtering matching that applied to full-length reads could not be performed. To assign V/J genes and CDR3, sequences were annotated against IMGT germline references using PyIR, a Python wrapper for IgBLAST v1.9. Reads with weak V/J assignments (E-value above 1e-6), missing CDR3, stop codons, out-of-frame junctions, or ambiguous translated residues were removed. A V3J clonotype was defined by an identical inferred V gene, J gene, and CDR3 amino acid sequence. Percentage overlap between repertoires was calculated by dividing the number of shared unique clonotypes by the size of the smaller repertoire. Richness of each repertoire was evaluated using RTK rarefaction, the Chao1 estimator, and Recon v2.1 estimates of unobserved clonotypes. The clones in this table, taken by TCRdb from immuneACCESS, are in-frame only. Not every clone is retained; where verified, under half of the shortfall comes from an unresolved V gene, and the cause of the rest is unknown. The V and J calls and clone size were taken over from that table, and D and trimming were inferred from the DNA. For this sample there are fewer than 650,000 clones; roughly four fifths appear just once. Jointly, the top ten make up under 15% of the sample.

The donors were healthy, HIV-negative adults who had no recently reported acute infections or vaccinations. Every donor was a Caucasian adult residing in Nashville, Tennessee, USA. For unsorted samples, approximately 89 million PBMCs were counted, and genomic DNA was extracted using the QIAamp DNA Blood Mini kit. Blood was collected by leukapheresis, and PBMCs were isolated by Ficoll-Histopaque density gradient centrifugation and then cryopreserved in liquid nitrogen vapor phase. Sequenced material: PBMCs. The rearrangement joined TRBV18 to TRBJ2-5; 12 of the junction bases match TRBD2. The TCR comes from a middle-aged woman in good health. Some clones in this sample may be carry-over from other donors' samples. The CDR3 region: CASSPPKTSGSRGGETQYF. The DNA sequence reads TGTGCCAGCTCACCTCCCAAGACTAGCGGGAGTCGGGGCGGTGAGACCCAGTACTTC.